A selection of T cell receptor beta chains follows, all from one sample in a study of Tregs in tolerant kidney transplant recipients. TCRdb keeps only in-frame clones here, not all; method: immunoSEQ multiplex PCR. The profile covers some 68,000 clones, with around 84% appearing a single time and about 4.5% taken by the ten largest. Sequenced input: CD4+ T cells from blood. These TCRs come from a human donor in good health. Both conserved end residues are part of each CDR3. Each record gives: V gene, clone size, J gene, D gene, CDR3 protein, CDR3 DNA. D genes are given only for firm matches. Only part of the rows carry a size: once, few, many, or a class if the clone is expanded.

TRBV7-2	.	TRBJ1-1	.	CASSPRTDTEAFF	TGTGCCAGCAGCCCCCGAACGGACACTGAAGCTTTCTTT
TRBV12-2	few	TRBJ2-1	.	CASRSPTSGESSYNEQFF	TGTGCAAGTCGCTCCCCGACTAGCGGGGAATCCTCCTACAATGAGCAGTTCTTC
TRBV9	few	TRBJ1-2	.	CASRGGTGVNYGYTF	TGTGCCAGCAGAGGAGGGACGGGGGTTAACTATGGCTACACCTTC
TRBV9	.	TRBJ1-4	.	CASSVGGRDDEKLFF	TGTGCCAGCAGCGTAGGAGGCAGGGACGATGAAAAACTGTTTTTT
TRBV4-1	.	TRBJ2-5	.	CASSLLGQREETQYF	TGCGCCAGCAGCCTTCTTGGCCAACGGGAAGAGACCCAGTACTTC
TRBV15	.	TRBJ1-2	.	CATSRGWGAGYTF	TGTGCCACCAGCCGCGGGTGGGGGGCTGGCTACACCTTC
TRBV7-2	.	TRBJ2-7	TRBD2	CASSLGPRAGGSYEQYF	TGTGCCAGCAGCTTAGGCCCCCGAGCGGGAGGGTCTTACGAGCAGTACTTC
TRBV5-1	.	TRBJ2-5	TRBD2	CASSLTSGIETQYF	TGCGCCAGCAGCTTGACTAGCGGGATTGAGACCCAGTACTTC
TRBV19	.	TRBJ1-5	.	CASSRPGGSNQPQHF	TGTGCCAGTAGTCGGCCCGGCGGGAGCAATCAGCCCCAGCATTTT
TRBV11-2	.	TRBJ2-1	TRBD2	CASRKPGTSGSDEQFF	TGTGCCAGCAGAAAACCCGGGACTAGCGGGAGTGATGAGCAGTTCTTC
TRBV7-2	.	TRBJ2-7	TRBD2	CASSPGAGGRYEQYF	TGTGCCAGCAGCCCTGGGGCGGGGGGACGTTACGAGCAGTACTTC
TRBV7-3	.	TRBJ2-1	.	CASSLSRETEQFF	TGTGCCAGCAGCTTATCAAGGGAGACCGAGCAGTTCTTC
TRBV11-2	few	TRBJ2-5	.	CASSLHGQPQETQYF	TGTGCCAGCAGCCTCCACGGACAGCCTCAAGAGACCCAGTACTTC
TRBV5-4	.	TRBJ2-1	.	CASGPWTEGRGDEQFF	TGTGCCAGCGGACCCTGGACAGAGGGCCGGGGGGATGAGCAGTTCTTC
TRBV30	.	TRBJ2-7	.	CAWSVGGLSYEQYF	TGTGCCTGGAGTGTTGGCGGCCTCTCCTACGAGCAGTACTTC
TRBV6-5	.	TRBJ2-7	.	CASSYSTSRYEQYF	TGTGCCAGCAGTTACTCGACATCCCGCTACGAGCAGTACTTC
TRBV2	.	TRBJ2-5	.	CASRFPGLQETQYF	TGTGCCAGCAGGTTTCCGGGACTTCAAGAGACCCAGTACTTC
TRBV19	medium-sized	TRBJ1-5	.	CASSIAPSISRQTNQPQHF	TGTGCCAGTAGTATAGCACCTTCAATCTCTAGACAGACCAATCAGCCCCAGCATTTT
TRBV5-8	once	TRBJ1-1	TRBD1	CASSLEGAPGEAFF	TGTGCCAGCAGCTTGGAGGGGGCGCCCGGTGAAGCTTTCTTT
TRBV7-8	.	TRBJ1-1	.	CASSWRGGDTEAFF	TGTGCCAGCAGCTGGCGGGGAGGAGACACTGAAGCTTTCTTT
TRBV7-9	.	TRBJ2-5	.	CANGEETQYF	TGTGCCAATGGGGAAGAGACCCAGTACTTC
TRBV18	.	TRBJ2-6	.	CASSPNGANVLTF	TGTGCCAGCTCACCCAACGGGGCCAACGTCCTGACTTTC
TRBV6-6	.	TRBJ1-5	.	CASSRDDNQPQHF	TGTGCCAGTTCCAGGGATGACAATCAGCCCCAGCATTTT
TRBV5-1	.	TRBJ1-3	.	CASSPGEAGNTIYF	TGCGCCAGCAGCCCAGGGGAGGCTGGAAACACCATATATTTT
TRBV7-2	once	TRBJ1-3	TRBD1	CASSPGTGGRNTIYF	TGTGCCAGCAGCCCAGGGACAGGTGGTAGGAACACCATATATTTT
TRBV6-5	.	TRBJ1-2	.	CASSRDRVGLESNTF	TGTGCCAGCAGTCGGGACCGCGTCGGGCTAGAATCTAACACCTTC
TRBV11-3	.	TRBJ2-3	.	CASSFGQNTDTQYF	TGTGCCAGCAGCTTCGGTCAGAACACAGATACGCAGTATTTT
TRBV6-6	.	TRBJ2-7	.	CASNRGGGRIGEQYF	TGTGCCAGCAACCGAGGGGGCGGGAGGATCGGCGAGCAGTACTTC
TRBV11-2	.	TRBJ2-1	TRBD2	CASSLDRASGRIGSYNEQFF	TGTGCCAGCAGCTTAGATCGCGCTAGCGGGAGAATTGGGTCCTACAATGAGCAGTTCTTC
TRBV9	.	TRBJ1-2	TRBD1	CASSPGQEYYGYTF	TGTGCCAGCAGCCCGGGACAGGAGTACTATGGCTACACCTTC
TRBV5-1	.	TRBJ2-5	.	CASSRAPQETQYF	TGCGCCAGCAGCCGGGCCCCTCAAGAGACCCAGTACTTC
TRBV5-1	.	TRBJ2-7	.	CASSRIPGGRGSNEQYF	TGCGCCAGCAGCCGTATCCCGGGTGGCAGGGGTTCCAACGAGCAGTACTTC
TRBV5-1	.	TRBJ2-7	.	CASSPTGSANYEQYF	TGCGCCAGCAGCCCTACAGGGTCCGCAAACTACGAGCAGTACTTC
TRBV7-2	.	TRBJ2-2	.	CASSLGRARTGELFF	TGTGCCAGCAGCTTGGGTAGGGCTCGCACCGGGGAGCTGTTTTTT
TRBV11-3	.	TRBJ1-3	TRBD1	CASSQGGPDFSGNTIYF	TGTGCCAGCAGCCAGGGGGGTCCGGACTTCTCTGGAAACACCATATATTTT
TRBV7-2	.	TRBJ1-6	.	CASSASLVSKLDNSPLHF	TGTGCCAGCAGCGCCTCCCTCGTTTCAAAATTAGACAATTCACCCCTCCACTTT
TRBV7-9	once	TRBJ1-5	.	CASSSSRADKNQPQHF	TGTGCCAGCAGTTCTAGCAGGGCTGATAAGAATCAGCCCCAGCATTTT
TRBV9	.	TRBJ2-2	.	CASSPEGTDSTGELFF	TGTGCCAGCAGCCCCGAGGGGACGGACAGCACCGGGGAGCTGTTTTTT
TRBV18	.	TRBJ2-3	.	CASSPGSPADTQYF	TGTGCCAGCTCACCCGGGTCCCCGGCGGATACGCAGTATTTT
TRBV9	few	TRBJ2-3	.	CASSVVQGSTTDTQYF	TGTGCCAGCAGCGTAGTTCAGGGTTCTACCACAGATACGCAGTATTTT
TRBV5-1	.	TRBJ2-2	.	CASNPGLDTGELFF	TGCGCCAGCAACCCGGGACTTGACACCGGGGAGCTGTTTTTT
TRBV6-5	.	TRBJ1-3	.	CASSLTGTSGNTIYF	TGTGCCAGCAGCCTTACAGGGACCTCTGGAAACACCATATATTTT
TRBV5-1	.	TRBJ2-3	TRBD1	CASRQGTASDTQYF	TGCGCCAGCAGGCAAGGGACAGCCTCAGATACGCAGTATTTT
TRBV5-1	once	TRBJ1-6	.	CASSLVVPNSPLHF	TGCGCCAGCAGCTTGGTGGTACCTAATTCACCCCTCCACTTT
TRBV7-3	.	TRBJ1-1	.	CASSQGGQTEAFF	TGTGCCAGCTCCCAAGGGGGGCAGACTGAAGCTTTCTTT
TRBV5-4	.	TRBJ2-2	TRBD1	CASRQGHGNTGELFF	TGTGCCAGCAGACAGGGGCATGGGAACACCGGGGAGCTGTTTTTT
TRBV6-1	once	TRBJ2-7	.	CASSEGYEQYF	TGTGCCAGCAGTGAAGGATACGAGCAGTACTTC
TRBV5-6	.	TRBJ2-3	TRBD1	CASSPQGWGTDTQYF	TGTGCCAGCAGCCCACAGGGGTGGGGCACAGATACGCAGTATTTT
TRBV29-1	.	TRBJ2-7	.	CSVETGWEQYF	TGCAGCGTTGAAACAGGATGGGAGCAGTACTTC
TRBV10-2	.	TRBJ1-4	.	CASSEWAANEKLFF	TGCGCCAGCAGTGAGTGGGCAGCTAATGAAAAACTGTTTTTT
TRBV7-9	.	TRBJ1-4	.	CASSFRVQVEDEKLFF	TGTGCCAGCAGCTTCAGGGTACAGGTGGAGGATGAAAAACTGTTTTTT
TRBV9	once	TRBJ1-2	.	CASSRTPGTNYGYTF	TGTGCCAGCAGCCGCACACCCGGGACAAACTATGGCTACACCTTC
TRBV19	.	TRBJ1-5	.	CASSIDRPGRTPYSNQPQHF	TGTGCCAGTAGTATAGATAGGCCAGGCCGGACCCCATATAGCAATCAGCCCCAGCATTTT
TRBV7-6	once	TRBJ2-7	.	CASSQGRRSYEQYF	TGTGCCAGCAGTCAGGGACGGCGCTCCTACGAGCAGTACTTC
TRBV21-1	few	TRBJ1-4	.	CARPGLCIPPRDEKLFF	TGTGCCAGGCCCGGGTTGTGTATCCCGCCCAGGGATGAAAAACTGTTTTTT